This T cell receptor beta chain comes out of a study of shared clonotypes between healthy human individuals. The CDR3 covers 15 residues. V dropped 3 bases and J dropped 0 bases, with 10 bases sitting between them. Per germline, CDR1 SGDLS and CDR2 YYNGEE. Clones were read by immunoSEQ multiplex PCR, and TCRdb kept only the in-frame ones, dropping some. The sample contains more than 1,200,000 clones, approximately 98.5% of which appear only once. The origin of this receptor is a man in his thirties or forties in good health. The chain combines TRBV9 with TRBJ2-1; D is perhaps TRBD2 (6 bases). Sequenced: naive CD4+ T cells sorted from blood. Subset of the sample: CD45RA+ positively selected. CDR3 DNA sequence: TGTGCCAGCAGCGGCAGCGGGCCCTCCTACAATGAGCAGTTCTTC. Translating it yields CASSGSGPSYNEQFF.